This is a list of T cell receptor beta chains from one sample in a study of cytomegalovirus exposure and HLA in healthy donors. Using immunoSEQ multiplex PCR, the repertoire was profiled, and TCRdb retains in-frame clones only, with some absent. The table lists some 180,000 clones, over 75% of them singletons, with approximately 2.2% in the top ten. The specimen sequenced was PBMCs. The receptors derive from a woman aged 45-65 years in good health and CMV-seronegative. Each CDR3 is given with its conserved first and last residue. The D gene is left open where the match is weak. Part of the rows lack a size; the others show once, few, many or a class for expanded clones.

clone_size d_call j_call v_call cdr3_nt cdr3_aa
NA TRBD2 TRBJ2-1 TRBV6-5 TGTGCCAGCAGCGGGGAGGGGTTCTACAATGAGCAGTTCTTC CASSGEGFYNEQFF
NA TRBD2 TRBJ2-7 TRBV13 TGTGCCAGCAGCTCCCGACTAGCGGGAGAGGGTGACGAGCAGTACTTC CASSSRLAGEGDEQYF
NA TRBD2 TRBJ2-3 TRBV19 TGTGCCGCCGGGACTAGCGGGAGAACTGATACGCAGTATTTT CAAGTSGRTDTQYF
NA NA TRBJ2-7 TRBV30 TGTGCCTGGGCGGGACTCACCTCCTACGAGCAGTACTTC CAWAGLTSYEQYF
NA TRBD2 TRBJ2-1 TRBV7-3 TGTGCCAGCAGCTTAAACAGCGGGAACAATGAGCAGTTCTTC CASSLNSGNNEQFF
once NA TRBJ1-6 TRBV5-1 TGCGCCAGCAGCTTGTCCGGGGTCTATAATTCACCCCTCCACTTT CASSLSGVYNSPLHF
once NA TRBJ2-5 TRBV6-1 TGTGCCAGCAGGGTTGGGGGGACCCAAGAGACCCAGTACTTC CASRVGGTQETQYF
NA TRBD1 TRBJ1-5 TRBV5-1 TGCGCCAGCAGTACGGGACAGGGCAATCAGCCCCAGCATTTT CASSTGQGNQPQHF
NA TRBD1 TRBJ2-7 TRBV28 TGTGCCAGCAGTCCCCGGGACAGGGTAGCCTACGAGCAGTACTTC CASSPRDRVAYEQYF
NA TRBD1 TRBJ2-7 TRBV28 TGTGCCAGCAGTTTTGTGGACAGGGGAGGCGAGCAGTACTTC CASSFVDRGGEQYF
NA TRBD1 TRBJ2-3 TRBV27 TGTGCCAGCTCCCGGACGGACAGGGACACAGATACGCAGTATTTT CASSRTDRDTDTQYF
NA NA TRBJ2-1 TRBV15 TGTGCCACCAGCAATCTCGACAGGCCTGCATACAATGAGCAGTTCTTC CATSNLDRPAYNEQFF
NA NA TRBJ2-4 TRBV5-4 TGTGCCAGCAGCTCCACCCCGGAGGGGGGGAAAAACATTCAGTACTTC CASSSTPEGGKNIQYF
NA NA TRBJ2-2 TRBV28 TGTGCCAGCTGGGCAGGCCTGAACACCGGGGAGCTGTTTTTT CASWAGLNTGELFF
NA NA TRBJ2-7 TRBV6-1 TGTGCCAGCAGTGACCCGCGGGGCAGGGTCTCCTACGAGCAGTACTTC CASSDPRGRVSYEQYF
NA NA TRBJ2-3 TRBV28 TGTGCCAGCAGCCCAACAGGTCAACGCACAGATACGCAGTATTTT CASSPTGQRTDTQYF
once TRBD2 TRBJ2-1 TRBV28 TGTGCCAGCAGAGCACCGGGACTAGCGGTTTACAATGAGCAGTTCTTC CASRAPGLAVYNEQFF
NA TRBD2 TRBJ2-3 TRBV6-6 TGTGCCAGCAGTTCCCCTGGACTAGCGGTCACAGATACGCAGTATTTT CASSSPGLAVTDTQYF
NA NA TRBJ1-4 TRBV28 TGTGCCAGCAGTCCTTGGGCCCCGTCGAAGAGTGAAAAACTGTTTTTT CASSPWAPSKSEKLFF
NA NA TRBJ2-4 TRBV28 TGTGCCAGCAGTTACCCGGGAGTAGCCAAAAACATTCAGTACTTC CASSYPGVAKNIQYF
NA NA TRBJ2-7 TRBV28 TGTGCCACCAAGGAGGGGACTCAGACCTACGAGCAGTACTTC CATKEGTQTYEQYF
NA TRBD1 TRBJ1-5 TRBV19 TGTGCCAGTAGTGGATCCGGGACAGGGGTAAATCAGCCCCAGCATTTT CASSGSGTGVNQPQHF
NA TRBD1 TRBJ2-7 TRBV30 TGTGCCTGCCTGCCGGGACAGATATACGAGCAGTACTTC CACLPGQIYEQYF
NA TRBD1 TRBJ2-2 TRBV15 TGTGCCACCAGCAGGAAGCAGGGGGCCGGGGAGCTGTTTTTT CATSRKQGAGELFF
NA TRBD2 TRBJ2-5 TRBV28 TGTGCCAGCAGTTCCTCAGGGACTAGCGAAAAAGAGACCCAGTACTTC CASSSSGTSEKETQYF
few NA TRBJ2-7 TRBV18 TGTGCCAGCTCACCGACTTCTACCTACGAGCAGTACTTC CASSPTSTYEQYF
NA NA TRBJ2-7 TRBV29-1 TGCAGCGTTGCTAGGAGTGATGCAGGGATCGCCTACGAGCAGTACTTC CSVARSDAGIAYEQYF
NA TRBD2 TRBJ2-2 TRBV30 TGTGCCTGCAAAGTTCTAGCGGGAGGTACCGGGGAGCTGTTTTTT CACKVLAGGTGELFF
NA NA TRBJ2-3 TRBV5-4 TGTGCCAGCAGCTCTTATGGAGGCACAGATACGCAGTATTTT CASSSYGGTDTQYF
NA TRBD2 TRBJ2-7 TRBV10-3 TGTGCCATCAGTGACCCCGGGACTAGCGGGAGACGGTCCTACGAGCAGTACTTC CAISDPGTSGRRSYEQYF
NA NA TRBJ2-7 TRBV6-1 TGTGCCAGCAGTGAAGCGCAACAGTTTGTCTACGAGCAGTACTTC CASSEAQQFVYEQYF
NA NA TRBJ2-7 TRBV19 TGTGCCAGTAGTATTTCTCTAAAACCTGCCTACGAGCAGTACTTC CASSISLKPAYEQYF
NA NA TRBJ2-5 TRBV7-7 TGTGCCAGCAGCTTACGGAGTACCGAGACCCAGTACTTC CASSLRSTETQYF
NA NA TRBJ2-1 TRBV7-2 TGTGCCAGCAGCCTCAGGGGAAACAATGAGCAGTTCTTC CASSLRGNNEQFF
few TRBD2 TRBJ2-1 TRBV7-9 TGTGCCAGCAGCACCCCGGGACTAGCGTTTAATGAGCAGTTCTTC CASSTPGLAFNEQFF
NA NA TRBJ2-5 TRBV5-5 TGTGCCAGCAGCTTGTTCACTAGCAGTCAAGGGGAGACCCAGTACTTC CASSLFTSSQGETQYF
NA TRBD2 TRBJ2-5 TRBV28 TGTGCCAGCAGTTTTTATGTAGGACTAGCGGGATTAAAAGAGACCCAGTACTTC CASSFYVGLAGLKETQYF
NA TRBD2 TRBJ2-1 TRBV29-1 TGCAGCGTTGAAGTGGGGGGAGGGGTGTTCTTC CSVEVGGGVFF
NA TRBD1 TRBJ2-7 TRBV7-2 TGTGCCAGCAGCGTCTCGACAGGGAATTTTGACCATGGCTACGAGCAGTACTTC CASSVSTGNFDHGYEQYF
NA NA TRBJ2-6 TRBV28 TGTGCCAGCAGTTTATCGGTCTCCGGGGCCAACGTCCTGACTTTC CASSLSVSGANVLTF
NA TRBD2 TRBJ2-7 TRBV5-1 TGCGCCAGCAGCTTGGGAGGGACTAGCGGGAGTGAGCAGTACTTC CASSLGGTSGSEQYF
NA TRBD1 TRBJ1-4 TRBV7-8 TGTGCCAGCAGCTTGCCGGGACAGGGGATGAAACTGTTTTTT CASSLPGQGMKLFF
NA TRBD1 TRBJ2-5 TRBV7-2 TGTGCCAGCAGCCAGGGACAGAGAGAGACCCAGTACTTC CASSQGQRETQYF
NA NA TRBJ2-7 TRBV10-1 TGCGCCAGCAGTGACCAGGGTCTCTCCTACGAGCAGTACTTC CASSDQGLSYEQYF
once TRBD1 TRBJ1-6 TRBV4-2 TGTGCCAGCAGCCTGGACAGGGACTCGCAGAAGGGCCTCCACTTT CASSLDRDSQKGLHF
NA NA TRBJ2-3 TRBV5-1 TGCGCCAGCAAAATTATTAGCGGAGCAACAGATACGCAGTATTTT CASKIISGATDTQYF
NA TRBD1 TRBJ2-3 TRBV28 TGTGCCAGCAGTTCCCACCCGCCCACGGGACAGGGTCAGTATTTT CASSSHPPTGQGQYF
NA TRBD2 TRBJ2-1 TRBV28 TGTGCCAGCAGTTATGGACTAGCAGATGAGCAGTTCTTC CASSYGLADEQFF
NA NA TRBJ1-2 TRBV7-9 TGTGCCAGCAGCTTAACCCAGACTACTGTGCTCACCTTC CASSLTQTTVLTF
NA TRBD1 TRBJ1-1 TRBV19 TGTGCCAGTAGTTCAGACAGGGGGCGGCCAAAGGGGAACACTGAAGCTTTCTTT CASSSDRGRPKGNTEAFF
NA TRBD2 TRBJ2-7 TRBV18 TGTGCCAGCTCCCTCGCAAGGACTAGCGGGCTAGCGATCTACGAGCAGTACTTC CASSLARTSGLAIYEQYF